The rows below give T cell receptor beta chains drawn from one sample of a study of shared clonotypes between healthy human individuals. Sequencing was performed with immunoSEQ multiplex PCR; in TCRdb, only in-frame clones are kept and a portion is missing. This repertoire shows 550,000 to 800,000 clones, less than 95% found once; its top ten account for less than 40%. Sequencing input: memory CD8+ T cells from PBMCs. Receptors were obtained from a man aged 18 to 30 in good health. Some clones in this sample may be carry-over from other donors' samples. The CDR3 runs from the conserved cysteine through the conserved F or W. D genes are given only for firm matches. The size field is filled for only some rows; it gives once, few, many or a size class.

V	D	J	size	DNA	CDR3
TRBV6-5	NA	TRBJ1-1	NA	TGTGCCAGCAGTTACCAATACCCACAGGACGGGACTTTCTTT	CASSYQYPQDGTFF
TRBV27	NA	TRBJ1-1	once	TGTGCCAGCAGTTTATTAGGGGGGAACACTGAAGCTTTCTTT	CASSLLGGNTEAFF
TRBV4-1	TRBD2	TRBJ2-5	once	TGCGCCAGCAGCCAGTTGGAGACTAGCGCCCGGGGCAGGGAGACCCAGTACTTC	CASSQLETSARGRETQYF
TRBV9	NA	TRBJ1-2	NA	TGTGCCAGCAGCGATACTCAGGCTACTAACTATGGCTACACCTTC	CASSDTQATNYGYTF
TRBV29-1	TRBD1	TRBJ2-7	NA	TGCAGCGTTGAGGGCCTAGGACAGGGGGATAACGAGCAGTACTTC	CSVEGLGQGDNEQYF
TRBV7-9	NA	TRBJ2-5	NA	TGTGCCAGCAGCTTAGCCACAGGGTCGAGGAGGGAGACCCAGTACTTC	CASSLATGSRRETQYF
TRBV19	NA	TRBJ2-4	NA	TGTGCCATTAGAGACAGAACCAAAAACATTCAGTACTTC	CAIRDRTKNIQYF
TRBV7-6	NA	TRBJ2-7	NA	TGTGCCAGCAGCTTACTCGGGGGTAGTGGCGAGCAGTACTTC	CASSLLGGSGEQYF
TRBV6-5	NA	TRBJ1-2	few	TGTGCCAGCAGTCCCCTCGGCGAAGGCTATGGCTACACCTTC	CASSPLGEGYGYTF
TRBV10-3	NA	TRBJ2-1	NA	TGTGCCATCAGTGAGTCGGCTTACAGCTCCTACAATGAGCAGTTCTTC	CAISESAYSSYNEQFF
TRBV29-1	NA	TRBJ1-2	NA	TGCAGCGTTTACCGGGGCACTTTCTATGGCTACACCTTC	CSVYRGTFYGYTF
TRBV28	NA	TRBJ2-7	once	TGTGCCAGCAGTTCCAATCTGGGGGTTTCGTTCGAGCAGTACTTC	CASSSNLGVSFEQYF
TRBV11-3	TRBD2	TRBJ2-5	NA	TGTGCCAGCAGCTCCGGGACTAGCGGGAAAGAGACCCAGTACTTC	CASSSGTSGKETQYF
TRBV19	NA	TRBJ2-1	NA	TGTGCCAGTAGTCTTCAAGCGAGCGGACATCCTTACAATGAGCAGTTCTTC	CASSLQASGHPYNEQFF
TRBV13	TRBD1	TRBJ2-7	NA	TGTGCCAGCAGCTTAAGACAGGGGTACGAGCAGTACTTC	CASSLRQGYEQYF
TRBV27	TRBD2	TRBJ2-1	NA	TGTGCCAGCAGTCCACTCCTAGCGGGAGGGATCAATGAGCAGTTCTTC	CASSPLLAGGINEQFF
TRBV6-5	NA	TRBJ2-1	NA	TGTGCCAGCAGTTACGGAGTGGCCTGGGATGAGCAGTTCTTC	CASSYGVAWDEQFF
TRBV6-5	TRBD2	TRBJ2-1	NA	TGTGCCAGCAGTTACTGGACTAGCGGCCACAATGAGCAGTTCTTC	CASSYWTSGHNEQFF